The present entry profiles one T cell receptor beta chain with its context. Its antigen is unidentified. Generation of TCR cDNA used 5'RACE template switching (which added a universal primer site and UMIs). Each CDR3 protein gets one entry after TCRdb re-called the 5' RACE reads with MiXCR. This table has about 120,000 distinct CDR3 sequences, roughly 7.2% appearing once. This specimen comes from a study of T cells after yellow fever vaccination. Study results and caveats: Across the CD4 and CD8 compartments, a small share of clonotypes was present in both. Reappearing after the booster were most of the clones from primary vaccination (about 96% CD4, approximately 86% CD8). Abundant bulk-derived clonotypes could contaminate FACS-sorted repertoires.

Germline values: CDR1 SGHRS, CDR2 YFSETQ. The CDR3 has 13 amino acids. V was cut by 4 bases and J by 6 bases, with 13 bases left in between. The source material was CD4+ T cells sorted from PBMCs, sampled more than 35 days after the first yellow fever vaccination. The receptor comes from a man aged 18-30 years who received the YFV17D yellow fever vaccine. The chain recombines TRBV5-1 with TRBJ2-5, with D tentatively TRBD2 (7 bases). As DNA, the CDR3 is TGCGCCAGCAGCCTACAGGGAGGGAAGACCCAGTACTTC. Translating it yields CASSLQGGKTQYF.